The clone carrying this TCR beta chain occurred many times. No antigen is known for it. This record belongs to a study of T cell repertoires in cytomegalovirus infection. The study's findings and limits: There were HLA-C-restricted CMV-specific TCR beta clonotypes dominating the ex vivo response.

MiXCR was run by TCRdb on the reads, yielding one entry per CDR3 protein. The sample holds roughly 230,000 distinct CDR3 sequences; around 6.2% are singletons and the top ten take 5.5% to 6.5%. The clonotype was recovered from a human donor in good health (CMV status not recorded). Some clones in this sample may be carry-over from other donors' samples. The sequencing input was PBMCs.

The CDR3 DNA reads TGTGCCAGCAGAGGGGACAGCAATAATCAGCCCCAGCATTTT. Its translation: CASRGDSNNQPQHF. The genes are TRBV2 and TRBJ1-5, with 7 bases fitting TRBD1. The junction had 6 bases not matched to a gene; V was cut back by 6 bases and J by 4 bases. The CDR3 totals 14 residues. CDR1 and CDR2 (germline): SNHLY, FYNNEI.